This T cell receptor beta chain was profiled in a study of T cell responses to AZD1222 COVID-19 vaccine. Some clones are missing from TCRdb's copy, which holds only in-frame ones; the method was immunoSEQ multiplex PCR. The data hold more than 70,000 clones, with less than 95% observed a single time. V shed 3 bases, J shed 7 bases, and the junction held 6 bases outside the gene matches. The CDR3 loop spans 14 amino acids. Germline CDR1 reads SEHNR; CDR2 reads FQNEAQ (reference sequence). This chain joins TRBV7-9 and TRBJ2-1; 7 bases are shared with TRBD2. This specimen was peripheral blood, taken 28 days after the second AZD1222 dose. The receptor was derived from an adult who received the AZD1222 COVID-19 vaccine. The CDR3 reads CASSLAGEWNEQFF. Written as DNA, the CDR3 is TGTGCCAGCAGCTTGGCGGGAGAGTGGAATGAGCAGTTCTTC.